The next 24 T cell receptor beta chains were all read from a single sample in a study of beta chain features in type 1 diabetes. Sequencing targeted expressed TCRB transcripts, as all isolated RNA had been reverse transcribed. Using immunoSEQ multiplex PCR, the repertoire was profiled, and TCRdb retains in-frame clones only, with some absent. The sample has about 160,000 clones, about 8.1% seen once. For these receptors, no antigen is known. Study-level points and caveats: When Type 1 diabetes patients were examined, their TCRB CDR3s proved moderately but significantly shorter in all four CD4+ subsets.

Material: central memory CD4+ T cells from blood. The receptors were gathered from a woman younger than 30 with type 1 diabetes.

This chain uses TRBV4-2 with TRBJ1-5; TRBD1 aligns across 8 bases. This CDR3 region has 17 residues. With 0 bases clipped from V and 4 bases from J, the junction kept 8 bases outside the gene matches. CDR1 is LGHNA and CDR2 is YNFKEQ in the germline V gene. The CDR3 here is CASSQDQGAPTNQPQHF. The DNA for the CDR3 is TGTGCCAGCAGCCAAGATCAGGGGGCGCCGACTAATCAGCCCCAGCATTTT.

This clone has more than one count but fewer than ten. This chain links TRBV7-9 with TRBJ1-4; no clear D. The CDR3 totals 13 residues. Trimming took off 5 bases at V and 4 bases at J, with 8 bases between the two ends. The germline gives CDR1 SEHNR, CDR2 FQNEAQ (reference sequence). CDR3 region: CASSRGVNEKLFF. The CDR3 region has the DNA TGTGCCAGCAGCCGAGGAGTTAATGAAAAACTGTTTTTT.

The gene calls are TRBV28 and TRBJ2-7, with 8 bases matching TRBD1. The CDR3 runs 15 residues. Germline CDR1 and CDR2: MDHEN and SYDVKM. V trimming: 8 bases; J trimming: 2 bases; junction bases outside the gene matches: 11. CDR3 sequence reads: CASGGGRGPPYEQYF. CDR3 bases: TGTGCCAGCGGCGGAGGCAGGGGGCCACCCTACGAGCAGTACTTC.

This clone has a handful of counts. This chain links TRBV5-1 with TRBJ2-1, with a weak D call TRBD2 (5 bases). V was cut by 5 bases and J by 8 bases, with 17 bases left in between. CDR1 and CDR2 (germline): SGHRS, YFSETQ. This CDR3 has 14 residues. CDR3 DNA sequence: TGCGCCAGCAGGCGGTCTGGCCTAGCCGATGAGCAGTTCTTC. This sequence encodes CASRRSGLADEQFF. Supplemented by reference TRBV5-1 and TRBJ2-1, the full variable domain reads KAGVTQTPRYLIKTRGQQVTLSCSPISGHRSVSWYQQTPGQGLQFLFEYFSETQRNKGNFPGRFSGRQFSNSRSEMNVSTLELGDSALYLCASRRSGLADEQFFGPGTRLTVL.

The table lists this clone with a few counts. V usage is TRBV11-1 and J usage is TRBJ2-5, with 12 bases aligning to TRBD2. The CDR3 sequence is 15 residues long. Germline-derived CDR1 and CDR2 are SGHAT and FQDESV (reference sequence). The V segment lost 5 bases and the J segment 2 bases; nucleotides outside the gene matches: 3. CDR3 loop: CASSRTSGTQETQYF. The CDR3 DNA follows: TGTGCCAGCAGCCGGACTAGCGGGACACAAGAGACCCAGTACTTC.

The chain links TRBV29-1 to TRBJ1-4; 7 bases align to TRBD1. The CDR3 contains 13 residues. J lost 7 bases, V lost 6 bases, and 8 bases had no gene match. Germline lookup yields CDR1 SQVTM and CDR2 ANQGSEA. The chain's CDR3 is CSVGQPLLEKLFF. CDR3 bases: TGCAGCGTGGGACAGCCCCTTCTTGAAAAACTGTTTTTT.

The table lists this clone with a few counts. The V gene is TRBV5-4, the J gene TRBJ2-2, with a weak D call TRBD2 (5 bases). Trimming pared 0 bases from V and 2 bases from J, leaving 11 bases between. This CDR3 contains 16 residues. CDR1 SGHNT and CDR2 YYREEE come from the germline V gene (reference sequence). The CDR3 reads CASSLGPADNTGELFF. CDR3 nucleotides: TGTGCCAGCAGCTTGGGTCCAGCGGATAACACCGGGGAGCTGTTTTTT.

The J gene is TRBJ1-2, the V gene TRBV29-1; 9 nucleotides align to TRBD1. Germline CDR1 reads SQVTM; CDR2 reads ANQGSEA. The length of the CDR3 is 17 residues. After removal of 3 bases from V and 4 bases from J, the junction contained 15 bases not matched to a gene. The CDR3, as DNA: TGCAGCGTTGATGGAAGGGGACAGGGCGGTTCGAGCTATGGCTACACCTTC. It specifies CSVDGRGQGGSSYGYTF.

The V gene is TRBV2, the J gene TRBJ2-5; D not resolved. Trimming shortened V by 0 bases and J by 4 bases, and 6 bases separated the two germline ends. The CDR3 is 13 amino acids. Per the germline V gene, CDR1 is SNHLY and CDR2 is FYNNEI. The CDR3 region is CASSEARVETQYF. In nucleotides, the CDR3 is TGTGCCAGCAGTGAAGCGCGAGTAGAGACCCAGTACTTC.

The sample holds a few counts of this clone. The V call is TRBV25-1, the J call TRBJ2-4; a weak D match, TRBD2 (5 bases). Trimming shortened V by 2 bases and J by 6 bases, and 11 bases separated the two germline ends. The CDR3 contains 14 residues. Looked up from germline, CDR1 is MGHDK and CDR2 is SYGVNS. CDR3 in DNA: TGTGCCAGCAGTGAAGGCGAGCGGAGAAACATTCAGTACTTC. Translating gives CASSEGERRNIQYF.

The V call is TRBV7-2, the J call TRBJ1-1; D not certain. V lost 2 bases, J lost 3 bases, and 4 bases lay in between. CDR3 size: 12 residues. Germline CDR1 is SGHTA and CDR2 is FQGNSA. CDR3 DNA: TGTGCCAGCAGCTTATCCTACACTGAAGCTTTCTTT. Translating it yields CASSLSYTEAFF.

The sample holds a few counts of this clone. As DNA, the CDR3 is TGTGCCAGCAGTTTCGACAGGGTGGGAACTGAAGCTTTCTTT. Its protein product is CASSFDRVGTEAFF. J is TRBJ1-1 and V is TRBV28, with 7 bases that match TRBD1. Germline assignment: CDR1 MDHEN and CDR2 SYDVKM. This CDR3 has 14 residues. V trimming: 3 bases; J trimming: 5 bases; junction bases outside the gene matches: 6.

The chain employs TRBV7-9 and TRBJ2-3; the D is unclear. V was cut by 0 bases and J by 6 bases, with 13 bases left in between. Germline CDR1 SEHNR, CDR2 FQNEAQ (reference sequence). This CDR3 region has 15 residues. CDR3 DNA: TGTGCCAGCAGCTTAGCGCTAACTCGAGGCGATACGCAGTATTTT. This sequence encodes CASSLALTRGDTQYF. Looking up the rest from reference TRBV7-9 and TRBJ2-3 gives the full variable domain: DTGVSQNPRHKITKRGQNVTFRCDPISEHNRLYWYRQTLGQGPEFLTYFQNEAQLEKSRLLSDRFSAERPKGSFSTLEIQRTEQGDSAMYLCASSLALTRGDTQYFGPGTRLTVL.

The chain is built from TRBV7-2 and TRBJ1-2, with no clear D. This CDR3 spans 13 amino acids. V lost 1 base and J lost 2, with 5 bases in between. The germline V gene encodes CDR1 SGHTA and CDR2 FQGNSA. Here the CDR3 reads CASSLDKNYGYTF. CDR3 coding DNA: TGTGCCAGCAGCTTAGACAAAAACTATGGCTACACCTTC.

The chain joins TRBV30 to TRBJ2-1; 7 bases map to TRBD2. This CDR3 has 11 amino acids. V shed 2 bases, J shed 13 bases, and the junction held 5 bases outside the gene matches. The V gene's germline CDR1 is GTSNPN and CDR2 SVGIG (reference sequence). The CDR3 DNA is TGTGCCTGGAGTCGGCGGGGGTTTCAGTTCTTC. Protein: CAWSRRGFQFF.

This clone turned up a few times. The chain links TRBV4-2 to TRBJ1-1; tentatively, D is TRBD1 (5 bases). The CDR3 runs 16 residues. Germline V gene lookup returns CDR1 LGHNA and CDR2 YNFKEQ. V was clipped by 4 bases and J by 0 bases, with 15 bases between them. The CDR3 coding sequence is TGTGCCAGCAGCCGTCACACCCAGGGAATGAACACTGAAGCTTTCTTT. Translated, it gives CASSRHTQGMNTEAFF.

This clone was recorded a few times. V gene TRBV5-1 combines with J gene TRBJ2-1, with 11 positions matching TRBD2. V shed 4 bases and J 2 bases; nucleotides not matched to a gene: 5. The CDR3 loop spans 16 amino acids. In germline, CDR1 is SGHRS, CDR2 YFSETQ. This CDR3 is CASSPLAGGTYNEQFF. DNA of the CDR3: TGCGCCAGCAGCCCATTAGCGGGGGGGACCTACAATGAGCAGTTCTTC. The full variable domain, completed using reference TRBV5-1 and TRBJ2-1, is KAGVTQTPRYLIKTRGQQVTLSCSPISGHRSVSWYQQTPGQGLQFLFEYFSETQRNKGNFPGRFSGRQFSNSRSEMNVSTLELGDSALYLCASSPLAGGTYNEQFFGPGTRLTVL.

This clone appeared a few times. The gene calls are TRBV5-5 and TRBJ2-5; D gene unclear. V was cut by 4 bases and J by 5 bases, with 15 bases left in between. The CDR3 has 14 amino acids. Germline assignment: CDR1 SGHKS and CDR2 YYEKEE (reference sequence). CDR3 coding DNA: TGTGCCAGCAGCCCAGGCCAGCTTTGGGAGACCCAGTACTTC. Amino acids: CASSPGQLWETQYF.

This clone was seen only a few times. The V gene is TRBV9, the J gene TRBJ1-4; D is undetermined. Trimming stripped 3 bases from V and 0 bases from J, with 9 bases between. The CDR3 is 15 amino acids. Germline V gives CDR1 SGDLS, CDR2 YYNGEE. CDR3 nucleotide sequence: TGTGCCAGCAGCGCCGACATGACAACTAATGAAAAACTGTTTTTT. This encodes CASSADMTTNEKLFF. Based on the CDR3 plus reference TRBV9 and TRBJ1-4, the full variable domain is DSGVTQTPKHLITATGQRVTLRCSPRSGDLSVYWYQQSLDQGLQFLIQYYNGEERAKGNILERFSAQQFPDLHSELNLSSLELGDSALYFCASSADMTTNEKLFFGSGTQLSVL.

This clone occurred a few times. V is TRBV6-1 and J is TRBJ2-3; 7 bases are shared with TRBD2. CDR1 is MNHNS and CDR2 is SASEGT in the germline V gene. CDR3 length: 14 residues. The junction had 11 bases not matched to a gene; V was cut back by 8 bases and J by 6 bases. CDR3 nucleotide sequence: TGTGCCAGCTTGGGACTACTCGGGAGGGATACGCAGTATTTT. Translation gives CASLGLLGRDTQYF.

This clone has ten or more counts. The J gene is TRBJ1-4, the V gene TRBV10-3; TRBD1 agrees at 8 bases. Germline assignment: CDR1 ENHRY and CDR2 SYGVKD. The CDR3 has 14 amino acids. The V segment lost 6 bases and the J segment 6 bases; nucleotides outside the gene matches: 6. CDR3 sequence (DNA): TGTGCCATCAGCCAGGGGGCTGCCGATGAAAAACTGTTTTTT. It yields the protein CAISQGAADEKLFF.

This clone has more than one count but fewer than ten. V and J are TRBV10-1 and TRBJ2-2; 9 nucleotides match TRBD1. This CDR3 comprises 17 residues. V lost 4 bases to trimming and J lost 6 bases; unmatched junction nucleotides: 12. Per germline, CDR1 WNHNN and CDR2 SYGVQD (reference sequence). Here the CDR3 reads CASSAGQGTGGSGELFF. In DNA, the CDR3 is TGCGCCAGCAGTGCCGGACAGGGGACGGGCGGGTCCGGGGAGCTGTTTTTT.

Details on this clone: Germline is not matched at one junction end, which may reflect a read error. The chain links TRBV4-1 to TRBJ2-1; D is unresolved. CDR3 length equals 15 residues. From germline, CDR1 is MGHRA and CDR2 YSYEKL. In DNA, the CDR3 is TGTGCCAGCAGCCAAGGATCGAGAGGCAACAATGAGCAGTTCTTC. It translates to CASSQGSRGNNEQFF.

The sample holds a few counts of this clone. The CDR3 here is CASSEGQGFGKLFF. As DNA, the CDR3 is TGTGCCAGCAGTGAAGGACAGGGTTTCGGCAAACTGTTTTTT. The V and J genes are TRBV2 and TRBJ1-4; TRBD1 matches at 7 bases. Germline CDR1 SNHLY, CDR2 FYNNEI. Unmatched junction bases numbered 7, after V lost 1 base and J lost 11 bases. The CDR3 has 14 residues.